The next 3 T cell receptor beta chains were all read from a single sample in a study of memory CD4+ T cells and cytomegalovirus serostatus. The table came from immunoSEQ multiplex PCR; TCRdb's copy has only in-frame clones and leaves some out. The table shows just under 40,000 clones, with nearly 80% occurring only once. The sort gate was single viable CD3+CD4+CD8-CD45RO+ cells for memory CD4+ T cells. The sequencing input was memory CD4+ T cells from blood. These receptors were obtained from an adult in good health and CMV-seronegative.

This clone showed up just once. This chain connects TRBV6-1 to TRBJ2-7, with 10 nucleotides matching TRBD1. Looked up from germline, CDR1 is MNHNS and CDR2 is SASEGT. J lost 6 bases, V lost 5 bases, and 7 bases had no gene match. The CDR3 is 14 amino acids. The CDR3 nucleotides are TGTGCCAGCAGTCCCCCGGGACAGGGGTTCGAGCAGTACTTC. Translation gives CASSPPGQGFEQYF.

This rearrangement joins TRBV5-4 to TRBJ2-7; possible D gene TRBD2, 5 bases. The CDR3 runs to 13 residues. The germline gives CDR1 SGHNT, CDR2 YYREEE (reference sequence). V was pared by 4 bases and J by 4 bases, with 12 bases between. The CDR3, as DNA: TGTGCCAGCAGCCGATCCGGGGAATACGAGCAGTACTTC. It translates to CASSRSGEYEQYF.

The J gene is TRBJ2-2, the V gene TRBV18; D could derive from TRBD1 or TRBD2 (5 bases each). CDR3 length: 15 residues. The germline CDR1 and CDR2 sequences are KGHSH and LQKENI. Deletions cut 6 bases from V and 7 bases from J, with 18 bases between. In nucleotides, the CDR3 is TGTGCCAGCTCCCCGGAAACCGGGGCAAGCGGGGAGCTGTTTTTT. This gives the protein CASSPETGASGELFF. Full variable domain (rest looked up from reference TRBV18 and TRBJ2-2): NAGVMQNPRHLVRRRGQEARLRCSPMKGHSHVYWYRQLPEEGLKFMVYLQKENIIDESGMPKERFSAEFPKEGPSILRIQQVVRGDSAAYFCASSPETGASGELFFGEGSRLTVL.